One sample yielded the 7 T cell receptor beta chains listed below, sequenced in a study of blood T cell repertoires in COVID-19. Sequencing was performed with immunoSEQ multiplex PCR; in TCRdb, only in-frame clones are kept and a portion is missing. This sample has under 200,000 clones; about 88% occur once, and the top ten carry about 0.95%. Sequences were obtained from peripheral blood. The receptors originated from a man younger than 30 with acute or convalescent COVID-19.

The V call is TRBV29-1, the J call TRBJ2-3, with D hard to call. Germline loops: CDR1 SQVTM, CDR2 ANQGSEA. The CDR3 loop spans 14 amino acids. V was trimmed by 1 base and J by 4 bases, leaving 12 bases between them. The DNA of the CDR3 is TGCAGCGTTGAAGTTGGCCACCAGGCAGATACGCAGTATTTT. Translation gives CSVEVGHQADTQYF.

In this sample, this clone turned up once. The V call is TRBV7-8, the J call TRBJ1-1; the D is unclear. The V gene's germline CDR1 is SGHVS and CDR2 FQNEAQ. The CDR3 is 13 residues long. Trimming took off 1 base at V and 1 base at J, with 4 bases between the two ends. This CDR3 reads CASSLGRNTEAFF. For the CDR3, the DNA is TGTGCCAGCAGCTTAGGTAGGAACACTGAAGCTTTCTTT.

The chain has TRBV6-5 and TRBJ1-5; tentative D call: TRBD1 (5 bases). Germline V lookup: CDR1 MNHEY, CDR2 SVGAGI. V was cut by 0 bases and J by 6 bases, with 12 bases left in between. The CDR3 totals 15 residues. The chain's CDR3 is CASSYSAGRGQPQHF. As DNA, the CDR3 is TGTGCCAGCAGTTACTCAGCAGGGAGGGGTCAGCCCCAGCATTTT.

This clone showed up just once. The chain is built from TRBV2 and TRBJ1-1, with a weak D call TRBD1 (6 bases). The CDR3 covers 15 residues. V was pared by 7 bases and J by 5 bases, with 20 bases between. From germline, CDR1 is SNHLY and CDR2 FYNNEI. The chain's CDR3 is CASKSTGSLKTEAFF. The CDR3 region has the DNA TGTGCCAGCAAGAGTACAGGGTCTCTTAAGACTGAAGCTTTCTTT.

The CDR3 sequence is CAWSVPGRASEKLFF. The CDR3 DNA is TGTGCCTGGAGTGTACCCGGCAGGGCTAGTGAAAAACTGTTTTTT. The V gene is TRBV30, the J gene TRBJ1-4; possible D gene TRBD1, 5 bases. CDR3 length: 15 amino acids. Germline V gene data show CDR1 as GTSNPN and CDR2 as SVGIG (reference sequence). The germline V and J ends were trimmed by 0 bases and 7 bases, with 15 bases remaining between them.

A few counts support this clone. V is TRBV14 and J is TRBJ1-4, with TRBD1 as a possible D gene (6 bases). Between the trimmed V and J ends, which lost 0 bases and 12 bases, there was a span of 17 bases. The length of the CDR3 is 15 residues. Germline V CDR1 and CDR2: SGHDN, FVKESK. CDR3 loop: CASSQDLDHREELFF. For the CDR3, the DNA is TGTGCCAGCAGCCAAGATCTTGACCACAGGGAAGAACTGTTTTTT.

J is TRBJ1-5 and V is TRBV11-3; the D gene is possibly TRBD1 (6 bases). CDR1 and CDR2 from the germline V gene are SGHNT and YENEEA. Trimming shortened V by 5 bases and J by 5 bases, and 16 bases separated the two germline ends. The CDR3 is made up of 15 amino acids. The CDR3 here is CASSPIRGNHQPQHF. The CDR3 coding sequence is TGTGCCAGCAGCCCCATCAGGGGCAACCATCAGCCCCAGCATTTT.